Below are 23 T cell receptor beta chains sequenced from a single sample in a study of graft-versus-host responses after intestinal transplantation (dated by TCRdb to the early 2020s). This specimen's time point label, per the study, means: cells obtained before transplantation from donor or recipient. Library creation used the immunoSEQ multiplex PCR assay. Imported from immuneACCESS, the table was reduced by TCRdb to in-frame sequences with V and J called. These copies leave out some clones; in studies compared against another copy, an unresolved V gene accounts for under half, and the cause of the remainder is not known. The sample data list about 24,000 clones, and 40% of these were observed just once. The ten largest account for 0.66% of the sample. Sequencing used alloreactive CD4+ T cells from a mixed lymphocyte reaction culture, obtained before intestinal transplant. What this sample's cell subset or site label stands for: CFSE-low proliferating T cells sorted from approximately six-day pre-transplant mixed lymphocyte reaction (GvH or HvG direction). The receptors come from a human patient who received an intestinal transplant.

V gene TRBV2 combines with J gene TRBJ2-1; 8 positions match TRBD2. Germline V gene sequence: CDR1 SNHLY, CDR2 FYNNEI. This CDR3 has 15 residues. V lost 4 bases and J lost 4; bases outside the gene matches: 6. The CDR3 region is CASSVVSGTYNEQFF. CDR3 nucleotides: TGTGCCAGCAGTGTGGTTAGCGGGACTTACAATGAGCAGTTCTTC.

The rearrangement joins TRBV2 to TRBJ1-2; TRBD1 matches at 7 bases. Germline assignment: CDR1 SNHLY and CDR2 FYNNEI. V lost 6 bases, J lost 6 bases, and 10 bases stayed unmatched. There are 14 residues in the CDR3. The CDR3 DNA sequence: TGTGCCAGCAGAGTGACAGGGAATTGGAATGGCTACACCTTC. Encoded protein: CASRVTGNWNGYTF.

The chain has TRBV9 and TRBJ1-2, with D tentatively TRBD1 (5 bases). Trimming shortened V by 0 bases and J by 4 bases, and 13 bases separated the two germline ends. This CDR3 is built from 15 residues. Germline V lookup: CDR1 SGDLS, CDR2 YYNGEE. The CDR3 DNA sequence: TGTGCCAGCAGCGTAGCAGCGGGGCTGGGCTATGGCTACACCTTC. This sequence encodes CASSVAAGLGYGYTF.

This clone counts as medium-sized (0.01 to 0.1%). This chain connects TRBV19 to TRBJ2-7, with D perhaps matching TRBD1 (6 bases). Germline V lookup: CDR1 LNHDA, CDR2 SQIVND (reference sequence). V was shortened by 6 bases and J by 0 bases, with 15 bases between the two germline ends. The CDR3 contains 15 residues. This chain's CDR3 is CASSLGRGISYEQYF. Here the CDR3 DNA reads TGTGCCAGTAGCTTGGGCAGGGGCATCTCCTACGAGCAGTACTTC.

This chain joins TRBV23-1 and TRBJ2-7; 8 bases fit TRBD1. TRBV23-1 is sorted into the ORF group, with uncertain function. The CDR3 consists of 15 residues. V lost 4 bases to trimming and J lost 3 bases; unmatched junction nucleotides: 8. The CDR3 DNA sequence: TGCGCCAGCAGTCGCGCCGGGACAGGTCTCTACGAGCAGTACTTC. Amino acids: CASSRAGTGLYEQYF.

The chain carries TRBV7-9 and TRBJ1-3; possible D gene TRBD1, 5 bases. CDR1 and CDR2 (germline): SEHNR, FQNEAQ (reference sequence). Trimming shortened V by 11 bases and J by 0 bases, and 5 bases separated the two germline ends. The CDR3 spans 11 residues. As DNA, the CDR3 is TGTGCCGACAGCTCTGGAAACACCATATATTTT. Residues: CADSSGNTIYF.

The rearrangement links TRBV7-9 to TRBJ1-1, with TRBD1 matching over 8 bases. Germline V gene lookup returns CDR1 SEHNR and CDR2 FQNEAQ (reference sequence). V shed 3 bases, J shed 7 bases, and the junction held 13 bases outside the gene matches. The CDR3 has 16 amino acids. The CDR3 nucleotides read TGTGCCAGCAGCTTTCGGAGAGGCAGGGGGCGCGGTGAAGCTTTCTTT. Encoded protein: CASSFRRGRGRGEAFF.

This clone was counted between two and nine times. The genes are TRBV7-9 and TRBJ1-4; D not resolved. V lost 8 bases and J 5 bases, leaving 12 bases between the germline ends. The CDR3 extends over 13 amino acids. Germline assignment: CDR1 SEHNR and CDR2 FQNEAQ (reference sequence). CDR3 sequence: CASGGPINEKLFF. CDR3 coding DNA: TGTGCCAGCGGAGGGCCCATAAATGAAAAACTGTTTTTT. Filled out from reference TRBV7-9 and TRBJ1-4, the complete variable domain reads DTGVSQNPRHKITKRGQNVTFRCDPISEHNRLYWYRQTLGQGPEFLTYFQNEAQLEKSRLLSDRFSAERPKGSFSTLEIQRTEQGDSAMYLCASGGPINEKLFFGSGTQLSVL.

The rearrangement links TRBV11-3 to TRBJ2-7; 11 bases map to TRBD1. The CDR3 consists of 14 residues. V dropped 6 bases and J dropped 4; count of bases not matched to a gene: 5. CDR1 is SGHNT and CDR2 is YENEEA in the germline V gene. DNA for the CDR3: TGTGCCAGCAGACTGGACAGGGGGCTGTACGAGCAGTACTTC. Its protein product is CASRLDRGLYEQYF.

V is TRBV6-5 and J is TRBJ1-3, with D unresolved. This CDR3 has 13 residues. The germline V and J ends were trimmed by 3 bases and 2 bases, with 5 bases remaining between them. Germline values: CDR1 MNHEY, CDR2 SVGAGI. The CDR3 spells CASSYGPGNTIYF. The CDR3, as DNA: TGTGCCAGCAGTTATGGGCCTGGAAACACCATATATTTT.

This clone was counted only a few times. The CDR3 spells CASSNRGSLGSPLHF. CDR3 DNA sequence: TGTGCCAGCAGCAACAGGGGTTCTCTGGGGTCACCCCTCCACTTT. The chain has TRBV9 and TRBJ1-6; 7 bases fit TRBD1. The CDR3 contains 15 residues. CDR1 and CDR2 from the germline V gene are SGDLS and YYNGEE. V shed 4 bases and J 10 bases; nucleotides not matched to a gene: 11.

The chain combines TRBV30 with TRBJ1-1; tentative D call: TRBD1 (5 bases). Trimming shortened V by 0 bases and J by 10 bases, and 12 bases separated the two germline ends. The CDR3 loop spans 12 amino acids. The germline CDR1 and CDR2 sequences are GTSNPN and SVGIG (reference sequence). The chain's CDR3 is CAWSVLIGAAFF. The CDR3 DNA follows: TGTGCCTGGAGTGTACTTATAGGGGCAGCTTTCTTT.

The chain links TRBV15 to TRBJ2-1, with no clear D. The CDR3 is 16 residues long. Trimming pared 0 bases from V and 4 bases from J, leaving 13 bases between. Germline CDR1 and CDR2: LNHNV and YYDKDF (reference sequence). CDR3 DNA: TGTGCCACCAGCAGAGATCCGTCGCCGGTATACAATGAGCAGTTCTTC. Translation: CATSRDPSPVYNEQFF.

The V and J genes are TRBV4-2 and TRBJ2-4, with D uncertain. The CDR3 spans 13 residues. Per germline, CDR1 LGHNA and CDR2 YNFKEQ. V dropped 0 bases and J dropped 8 bases, with 8 bases sitting between them. CDR3 nucleotides: TGTGCCAGCAGCCAAGAGGGCACACACATTCAGTACTTC. Translating gives CASSQEGTHIQYF.

This clone has just a few counts. The chain combines TRBV6-5 with TRBJ1-2; TRBD1 aligns across 7 bases. The germline CDR1 and CDR2 sequences are MNHEY and SVGAGI. With V trimmed by 5 bases and J by 8 bases, 8 bases remained unmatched. CDR3 length equals 13 residues. CDR3 region: CASSATGRGGYTF. The DNA of the CDR3 is TGTGCCAGCAGTGCGACAGGGAGAGGAGGCTACACCTTC.

The chain recombines TRBV18 with TRBJ2-7, with TRBD2 identical over 12 bases. CDR3 length: 16 amino acids. V lost 2 bases to trimming and J lost 5 bases; unmatched junction nucleotides: 7. Per the germline V gene, CDR1 is KGHSH and CDR2 is LQKENI. CDR3 DNA: TGTGCCAGCTCACCAAGACTAGCGGGAGATACCCACGAGCAGTACTTC. Its protein is CASSPRLAGDTHEQYF.

This clone was picked up a small number of times. This chain joins TRBV5-1 and TRBJ2-5; D gene ambiguous. V lost 0 bases, J lost 1 base, and 13 bases lay in between. In germline, CDR1 is SGHRS, CDR2 YFSETQ. This CDR3 is 16 amino acids long. CDR3: CASSLAGSRSQETQYF. CDR3 DNA sequence: TGCGCCAGCAGCTTGGCCGGGTCCAGATCCCAAGAGACCCAGTACTTC.

V is TRBV11-2 and J is TRBJ2-5; 7 bases agree with TRBD2. Germline values: CDR1 SGHAT, CDR2 FQNNGV. CDR3 length equals 15 residues. The V and J ends lost 4 bases and 0 bases, in that order; junction bases with no gene match: 5. CDR3 region: CASSYSAGHQETQYF. CDR3 DNA: TGTGCCAGCAGCTATTCAGCGGGACACCAAGAGACCCAGTACTTC.

The chain carries TRBV4-2 and TRBJ1-1; D is perhaps TRBD1 (6 bases). CDR1 LGHNA and CDR2 YNFKEQ come from the germline V gene. The CDR3 consists of 15 residues. Trimming removed 1 base at V and 1 base at J, with 10 bases between. The CDR3 nucleotides read TGTGCCAGCAGCCAAGTTGGGACACCGAACACTGAAGCTTTCTTT. The encoded protein is CASSQVGTPNTEAFF.

This clone was counted only a few times. V and J are TRBV30 and TRBJ1-6; D is uncertain. The V end lost 0 bases, the J end lost 9 bases, and 9 bases lay between the germline ends. The CDR3 is 13 amino acids. Germline V gene data show CDR1 as GTSNPN and CDR2 as SVGIG (reference sequence). CDR3 region: CAWSVRIRSPLHF. DNA for the CDR3: TGTGCCTGGAGTGTCAGAATACGTTCACCCCTCCACTTT.

This clone was recorded a few times. V is TRBV6-5 and J is TRBJ2-7; TRBD1 is a possible D gene (6 bases). This CDR3 is built from 14 residues. Trimming took off 6 bases at V and 3 bases at J, with 15 bases between the two ends. Germline V gives CDR1 MNHEY, CDR2 SVGAGI. The CDR3 reads CASRGAAWRYEQYF. Written as DNA, the CDR3 is TGTGCCAGCAGGGGGGCCGCTTGGCGCTACGAGCAGTACTTC.

This clone showed up just a few times. The chain joins TRBV5-8 to TRBJ1-1; TRBD1 agrees at 7 bases. The V segment lost 4 bases and the J segment 6 bases; nucleotides outside the gene matches: 12. The germline V gene encodes CDR1 SGHTS and CDR2 YDEGEE. This CDR3 has 15 amino acids. The CDR3 region is CASSAPGGRVAEAFF. The DNA for the CDR3 is TGTGCCAGCAGCGCACCAGGGGGTCGGGTGGCTGAAGCTTTCTTT.

This clone has a single count. The V gene is TRBV27, the J gene TRBJ2-7, with 10 bases aligning to TRBD1. J was trimmed by 4 bases and V by 3 bases; bases with no gene match: 6. This CDR3 comprises 15 residues. Germline values: CDR1 MNHEY, CDR2 SMNVEV (reference sequence). The CDR3 DNA sequence: TGTGCCAGCAGTTTTTTGGGACAGGGGTTTTACGAGCAGTACTTC. This codes for CASSFLGQGFYEQYF.